The rows below give T cell receptor beta chains drawn from one sample of a study of glioma-infiltrating T cells after dendritic cell vaccination. Produced via immunoSEQ multiplex PCR; TCRdb's table is partial and in-frame only. The table includes tens of thousands of clones, around 83% detected once. The sequencing used blood, collected after dendritic cell vaccination. These receptors all stem from a human donor with glioblastoma. Both conserved end residues are part of each CDR3. D genes are given only for firm matches. Size tells how often a clone was seen (once, few, many) or the class of an expanded clone, and some rows leave it out.

abundance,d_gene,v_gene,j_gene,CDR3nt,CDR3aa
NA,NA,TRBV18,TRBJ2-2,TGTGCCAGCTCTCAGGGGCCAGACGGGGAGCTGTTTTTT,CASSQGPDGELFF
NA,TRBD1,TRBV7-8,TRBJ1-1,TGTGCCAGCAGCGCGACAGGGTACACTGAAGCTTTCTTT,CASSATGYTEAFF
NA,TRBD2,TRBV5-4,TRBJ2-1,TGTGCCAGCAGCACGGGACTAGCGACGACCTACAATGAGCAGTTCTTC,CASSTGLATTYNEQFF
NA,NA,TRBV19,TRBJ2-4,TGTGCCAGTAGTACCCCAGGGCGTTCAGACATTCAGTACTTC,CASSTPGRSDIQYF
NA,NA,TRBV7-3,TRBJ2-7,TGTGCCAGCAGCTTAAGAGGCGACTACGAGCAGTACTTC,CASSLRGDYEQYF
NA,NA,TRBV5-4,TRBJ1-2,TGTGCCAGCAGCACTCACAGATCTATTTACTATGGCTACACCTTC,CASSTHRSIYYGYTF
NA,NA,TRBV4-3,TRBJ2-5,TGCGCCAGCAGCCAAGAGTCCCGAGAGACCCAGTACTTC,CASSQESRETQYF
once,TRBD1,TRBV6-5,TRBJ2-5,TGTGCCAGCAGTGTCCGGGACAGGGTACGAGAGACCCAGTACTTC,CASSVRDRVRETQYF
NA,NA,TRBV4-1,TRBJ1-2,TGCGCCAGCAGCCAAGATCAAGGCGGCAGGCAGGGCTATGGCTACACCTTC,CASSQDQGGRQGYGYTF
NA,NA,TRBV6-4,TRBJ1-1,TGTGCCAGCAGTGACCGGCCAGGTGACACTGAAGCTTTCTTT,CASSDRPGDTEAFF